The clone carrying this T cell receptor (beta chain) was found a few times. Antigen specificity is unknown. The CDR3 loop spans 15 amino acids. Trimming at V came to 7 bases and at J to 3 bases, leaving 8 bases not matched to a gene. Germline V gene data show CDR1 as LNHDA and CDR2 as SQIVND (reference sequence). The data are from a study of T cells after yellow fever vaccination. Whole-study findings and limits: A faster peak, day 5 versus 15, was reached by the weaker secondary response. Clonotype sharing between CD4 and CD8 compartments was small.

Generation of TCR cDNA used 5'RACE template switching (which added a universal primer site and UMIs). TCRdb called the 5' RACE reads again in MiXCR, with one record for every CDR3 protein. This table holds approximately 600,000 distinct CDR3 sequences, roughly 12% found once. The sequencing used PBMCs, collected on the day of the yellow fever booster vaccination. This sequence originates from a man aged 25 to 45 who received the YFV17D yellow fever vaccine. The chain carries TRBV19 and TRBJ1-5; 8 bases are shared with TRBD1. DNA for the CDR3: TGTGCCAGTAATTCCCAGGGGGCTGCCAATCAGCCCCAGCATTTT. Its protein is CASNSQGAANQPQHF.